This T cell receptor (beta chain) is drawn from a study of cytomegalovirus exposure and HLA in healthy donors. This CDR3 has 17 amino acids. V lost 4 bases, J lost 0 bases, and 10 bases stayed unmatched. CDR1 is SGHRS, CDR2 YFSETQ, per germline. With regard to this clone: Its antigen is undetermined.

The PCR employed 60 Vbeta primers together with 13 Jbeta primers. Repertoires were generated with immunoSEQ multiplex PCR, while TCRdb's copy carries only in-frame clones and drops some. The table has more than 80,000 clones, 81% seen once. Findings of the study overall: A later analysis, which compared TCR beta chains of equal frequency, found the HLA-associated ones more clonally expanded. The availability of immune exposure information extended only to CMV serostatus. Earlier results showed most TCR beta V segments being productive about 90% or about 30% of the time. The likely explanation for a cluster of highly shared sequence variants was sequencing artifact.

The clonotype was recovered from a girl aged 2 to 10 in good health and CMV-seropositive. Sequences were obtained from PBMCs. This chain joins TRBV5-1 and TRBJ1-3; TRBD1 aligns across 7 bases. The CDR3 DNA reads TGCGCCAGCAGCGGGACCGGGACAGCTCTCTCTGGAAACACCATATATTTT. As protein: CASSGTGTALSGNTIYF.